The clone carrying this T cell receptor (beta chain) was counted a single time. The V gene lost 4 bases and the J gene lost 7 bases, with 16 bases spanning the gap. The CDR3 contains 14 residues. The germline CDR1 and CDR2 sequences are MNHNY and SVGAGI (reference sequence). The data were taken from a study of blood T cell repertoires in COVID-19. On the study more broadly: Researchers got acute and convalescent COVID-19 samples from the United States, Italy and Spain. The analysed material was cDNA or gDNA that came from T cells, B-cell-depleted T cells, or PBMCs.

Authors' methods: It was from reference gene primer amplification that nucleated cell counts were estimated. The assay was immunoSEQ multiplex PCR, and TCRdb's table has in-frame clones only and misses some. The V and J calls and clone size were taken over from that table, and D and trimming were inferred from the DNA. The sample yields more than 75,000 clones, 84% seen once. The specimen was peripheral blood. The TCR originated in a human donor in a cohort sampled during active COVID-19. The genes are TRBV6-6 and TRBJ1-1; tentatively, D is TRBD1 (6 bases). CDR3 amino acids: CASSSPPLTGEAFF. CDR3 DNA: TGTGCCAGCAGTTCCCCCCCCTTGACAGGTGAAGCTTTCTTT.